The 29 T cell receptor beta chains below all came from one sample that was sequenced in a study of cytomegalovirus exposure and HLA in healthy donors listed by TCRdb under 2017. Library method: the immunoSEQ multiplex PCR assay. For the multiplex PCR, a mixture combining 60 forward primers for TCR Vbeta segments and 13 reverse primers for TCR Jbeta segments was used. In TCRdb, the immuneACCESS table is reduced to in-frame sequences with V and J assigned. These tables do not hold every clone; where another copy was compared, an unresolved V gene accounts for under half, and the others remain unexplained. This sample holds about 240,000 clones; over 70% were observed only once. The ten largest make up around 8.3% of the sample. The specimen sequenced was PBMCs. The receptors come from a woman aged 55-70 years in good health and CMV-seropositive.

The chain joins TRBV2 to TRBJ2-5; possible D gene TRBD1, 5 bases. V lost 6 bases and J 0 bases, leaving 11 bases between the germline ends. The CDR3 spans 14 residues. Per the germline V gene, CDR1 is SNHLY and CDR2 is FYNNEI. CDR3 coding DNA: TGTGCCAGCAGGAGGACACAATACCAAGAGACCCAGTACTTC. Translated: CASRRTQYQETQYF.

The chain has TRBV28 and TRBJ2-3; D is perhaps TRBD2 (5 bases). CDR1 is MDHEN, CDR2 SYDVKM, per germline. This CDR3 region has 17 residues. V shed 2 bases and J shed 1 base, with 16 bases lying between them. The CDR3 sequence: CASSLRRIASRTDTQYF. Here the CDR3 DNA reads TGTGCCAGCAGTTTACGGAGGATAGCATCCCGCACAGATACGCAGTATTTT.

Here the CDR3 DNA reads TGTGCCAGCAGCTACACGACGGGTGCTGCTAACTATGGCTACACCTTC. Residues: CASSYTTGAANYGYTF. The chain is built from TRBV5-4 and TRBJ1-2; D ambiguous. The germline gives CDR1 SGHNT, CDR2 YYREEE (reference sequence). This CDR3 has 16 amino acids. Trimming pared 3 bases from V and 0 bases from J, leaving 15 bases between.

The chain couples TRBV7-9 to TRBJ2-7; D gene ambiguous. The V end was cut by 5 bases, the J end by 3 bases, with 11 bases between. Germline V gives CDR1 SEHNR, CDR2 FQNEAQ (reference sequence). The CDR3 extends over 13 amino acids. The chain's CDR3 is CASSPTGDYEQYF. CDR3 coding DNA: TGTGCCAGCAGCCCAACCGGTGACTACGAGCAGTACTTC. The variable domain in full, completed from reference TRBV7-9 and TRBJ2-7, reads DTGVSQNPRHKITKRGQNVTFRCDPISEHNRLYWYRQTLGQGPEFLTYFQNEAQLEKSRLLSDRFSAERPKGSFSTLEIQRTEQGDSAMYLCASSPTGDYEQYFGPGTRLTVT.

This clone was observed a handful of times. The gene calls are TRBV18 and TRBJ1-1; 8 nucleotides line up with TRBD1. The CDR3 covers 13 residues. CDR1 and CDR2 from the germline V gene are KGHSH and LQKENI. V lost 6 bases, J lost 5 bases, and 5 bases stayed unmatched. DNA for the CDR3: TGTGCCAGCTCCCGGACAGGGAATACTGAAGCTTTCTTT. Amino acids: CASSRTGNTEAFF.

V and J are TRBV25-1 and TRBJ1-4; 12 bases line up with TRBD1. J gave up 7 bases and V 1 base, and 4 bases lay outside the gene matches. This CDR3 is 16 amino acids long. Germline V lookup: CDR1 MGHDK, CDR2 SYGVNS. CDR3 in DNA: TGTGCCAGCAGTGAATTGGGACAGGGGGCTGTTGAAAAACTGTTTTTT. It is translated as CASSELGQGAVEKLFF.

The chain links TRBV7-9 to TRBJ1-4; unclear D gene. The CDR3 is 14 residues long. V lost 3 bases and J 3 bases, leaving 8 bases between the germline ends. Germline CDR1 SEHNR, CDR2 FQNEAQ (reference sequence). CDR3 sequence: CASSFGLANEKLFF. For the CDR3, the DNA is TGTGCCAGCAGCTTTGGACTAGCTAATGAAAAACTGTTTTTT.

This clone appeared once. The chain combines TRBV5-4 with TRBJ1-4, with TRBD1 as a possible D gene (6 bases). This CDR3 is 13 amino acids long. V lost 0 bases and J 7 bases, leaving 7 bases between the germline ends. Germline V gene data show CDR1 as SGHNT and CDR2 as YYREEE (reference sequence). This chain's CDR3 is CASSLDRAEKLFF. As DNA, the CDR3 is TGTGCCAGCAGCTTGGACAGGGCTGAAAAACTGTTTTTT.

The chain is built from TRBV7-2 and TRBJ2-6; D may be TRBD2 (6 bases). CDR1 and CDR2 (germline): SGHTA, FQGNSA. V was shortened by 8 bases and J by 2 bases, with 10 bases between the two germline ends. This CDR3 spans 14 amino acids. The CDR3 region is CASPRETGANVLTF. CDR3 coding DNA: TGTGCCAGCCCTCGGGAGACTGGGGCCAACGTCCTGACTTTC.

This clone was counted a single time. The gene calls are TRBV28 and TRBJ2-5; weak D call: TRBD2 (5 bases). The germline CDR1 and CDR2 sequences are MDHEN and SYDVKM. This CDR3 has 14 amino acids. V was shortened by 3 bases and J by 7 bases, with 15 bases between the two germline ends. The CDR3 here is CASSFHGEYRTQYF. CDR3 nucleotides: TGTGCCAGCAGTTTTCACGGGGAGTACCGGACCCAGTACTTC.

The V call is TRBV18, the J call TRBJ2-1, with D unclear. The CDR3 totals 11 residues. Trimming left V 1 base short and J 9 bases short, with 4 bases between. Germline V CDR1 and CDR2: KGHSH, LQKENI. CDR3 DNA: TGTGCCAGCTCACCACGAGGTGAGCAGTTCTTC. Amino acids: CASSPRGEQFF.

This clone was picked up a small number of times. Here the CDR3 DNA reads TGCGCCAGCATCTCCGCGGGCACTGAAGCTTTCTTT. Its protein is CASISAGTEAFF. The V and J genes are TRBV5-1 and TRBJ1-1; no clear D gene. This CDR3 has 12 residues. V dropped 6 bases and J dropped 4 bases, with 10 bases sitting between them. Germline CDR1 is SGHRS and CDR2 is YFSETQ.

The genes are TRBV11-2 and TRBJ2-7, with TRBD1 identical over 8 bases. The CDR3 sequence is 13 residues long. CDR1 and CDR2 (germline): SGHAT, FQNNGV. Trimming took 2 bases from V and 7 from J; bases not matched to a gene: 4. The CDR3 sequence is CASSLQGAREQYF. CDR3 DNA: TGTGCCAGCAGCTTACAGGGGGCGCGGGAGCAGTACTTC.

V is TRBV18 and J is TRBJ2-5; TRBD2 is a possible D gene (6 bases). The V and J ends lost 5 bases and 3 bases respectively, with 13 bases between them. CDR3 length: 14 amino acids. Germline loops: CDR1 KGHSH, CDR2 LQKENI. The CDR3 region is CASSIGGDKETQYF. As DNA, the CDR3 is TGTGCCAGCTCAATCGGGGGTGATAAAGAGACCCAGTACTTC.

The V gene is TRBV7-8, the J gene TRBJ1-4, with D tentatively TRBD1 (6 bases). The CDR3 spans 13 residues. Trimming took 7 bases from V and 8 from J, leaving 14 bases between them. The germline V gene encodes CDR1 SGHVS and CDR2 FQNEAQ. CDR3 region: CASKGLGGEKLFF. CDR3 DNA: TGTGCCAGCAAGGGACTAGGGGGGGAAAAACTGTTTTTT.

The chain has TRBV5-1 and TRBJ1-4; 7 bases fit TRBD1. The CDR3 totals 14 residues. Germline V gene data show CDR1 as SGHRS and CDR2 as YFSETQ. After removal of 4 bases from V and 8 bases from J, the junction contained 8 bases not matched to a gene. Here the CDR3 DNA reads TGCGCCAGCAGCAGCGACAGGGCAGGAGAAAAACTGTTTTTT. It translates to CASSSDRAGEKLFF.

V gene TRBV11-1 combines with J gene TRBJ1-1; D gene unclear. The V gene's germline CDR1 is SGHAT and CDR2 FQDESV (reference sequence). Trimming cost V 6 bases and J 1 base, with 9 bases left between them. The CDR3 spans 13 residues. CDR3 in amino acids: CASRDRGNTEAFF. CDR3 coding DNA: TGTGCCAGCAGGGACCGGGGGAACACTGAAGCTTTCTTT. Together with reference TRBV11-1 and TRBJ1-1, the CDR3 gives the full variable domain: EAEVAQSPRYKITEKSQAVAFWCDPISGHATLYWYRQILGQGPELLVQFQDESVVDDSQLPKDRFSAERLKGVDSTLKIQPAELGDSAMYLCASRDRGNTEAFFGQGTRLTVV.

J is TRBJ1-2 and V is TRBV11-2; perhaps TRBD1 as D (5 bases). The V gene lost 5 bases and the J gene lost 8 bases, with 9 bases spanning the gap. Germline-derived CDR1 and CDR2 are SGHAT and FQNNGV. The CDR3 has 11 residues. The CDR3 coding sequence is TGTGCCAGCAGCCCAGGGAAGGGCTACACCTTC. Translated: CASSPGKGYTF.

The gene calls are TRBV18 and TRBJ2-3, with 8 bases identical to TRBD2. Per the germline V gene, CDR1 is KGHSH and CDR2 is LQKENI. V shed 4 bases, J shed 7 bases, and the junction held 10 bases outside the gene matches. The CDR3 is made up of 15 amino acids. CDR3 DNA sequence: TGTGCCAGCTCACTTGCCCGACTAGCGCGGAATACGCAGTATTTT. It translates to CASSLARLARNTQYF. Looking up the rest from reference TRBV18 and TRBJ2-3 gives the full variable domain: NAGVMQNPRHLVRRRGQEARLRCSPMKGHSHVYWYRQLPEEGLKFMVYLQKENIIDESGMPKERFSAEFPKEGPSILRIQQVVRGDSAAYFCASSLARLARNTQYFGPGTRLTVL.

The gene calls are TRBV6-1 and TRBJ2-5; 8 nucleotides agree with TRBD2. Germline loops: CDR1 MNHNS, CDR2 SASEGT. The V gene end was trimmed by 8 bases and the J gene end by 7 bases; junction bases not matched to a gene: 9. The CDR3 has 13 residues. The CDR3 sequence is CASSTGGRGTQYF. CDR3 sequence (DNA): TGTGCCAGCTCAACGGGAGGGCGAGGGACCCAGTACTTC.

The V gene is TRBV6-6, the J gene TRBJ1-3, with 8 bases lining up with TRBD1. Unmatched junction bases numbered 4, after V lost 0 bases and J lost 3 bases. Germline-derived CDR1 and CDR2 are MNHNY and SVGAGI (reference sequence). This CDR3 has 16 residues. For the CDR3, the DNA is TGTGCCAGCAGTTACTCGACCACAGGGGGTGGAAACACCATATATTTT. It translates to CASSYSTTGGGNTIYF.

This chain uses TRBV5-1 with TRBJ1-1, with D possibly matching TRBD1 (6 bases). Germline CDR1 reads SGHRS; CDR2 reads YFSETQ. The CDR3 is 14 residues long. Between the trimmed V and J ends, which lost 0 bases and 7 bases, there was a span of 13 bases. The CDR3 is CASSLAGQPLEAFF. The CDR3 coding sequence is TGCGCCAGCAGCTTGGCCGGACAGCCTCTTGAAGCTTTCTTT.

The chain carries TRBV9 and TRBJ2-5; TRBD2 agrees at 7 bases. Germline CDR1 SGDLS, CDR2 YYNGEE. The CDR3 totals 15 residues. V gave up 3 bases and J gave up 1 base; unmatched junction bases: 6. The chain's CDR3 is CASSADSSGQETQYF. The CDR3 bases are TGTGCCAGCAGCGCCGATTCTAGCGGCCAAGAGACCCAGTACTTC.

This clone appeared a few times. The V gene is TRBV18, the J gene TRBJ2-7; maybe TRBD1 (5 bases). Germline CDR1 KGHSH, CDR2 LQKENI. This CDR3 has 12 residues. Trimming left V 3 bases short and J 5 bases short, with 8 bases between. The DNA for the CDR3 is TGTGCCAGCTCACCGGGGCGAGACGAGCAGTACTTC. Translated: CASSPGRDEQYF.

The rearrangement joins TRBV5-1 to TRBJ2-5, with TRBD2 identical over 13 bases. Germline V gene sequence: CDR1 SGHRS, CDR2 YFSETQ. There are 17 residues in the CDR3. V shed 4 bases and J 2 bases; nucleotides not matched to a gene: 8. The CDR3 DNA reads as TGCGCCAGCAGCAACGGACTAGCGGGAGTATTGCAAGAGACCCAGTACTTC. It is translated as CASSNGLAGVLQETQYF.

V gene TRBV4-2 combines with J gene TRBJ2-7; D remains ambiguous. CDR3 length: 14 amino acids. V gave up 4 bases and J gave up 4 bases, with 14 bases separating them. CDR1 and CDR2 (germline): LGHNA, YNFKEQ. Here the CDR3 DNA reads TGTGCCAGCAGCCCCCTAAATCGCCGATACGAGCAGTACTTC. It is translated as CASSPLNRRYEQYF.

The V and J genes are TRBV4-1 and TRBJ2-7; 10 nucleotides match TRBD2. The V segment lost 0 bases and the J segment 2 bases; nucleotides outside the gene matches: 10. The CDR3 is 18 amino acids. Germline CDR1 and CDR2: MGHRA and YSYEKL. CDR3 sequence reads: CASSQDVLAGVSAYEQYF. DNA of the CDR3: TGCGCCAGCAGCCAAGACGTCCTAGCGGGAGTTTCGGCCTACGAGCAGTACTTC.

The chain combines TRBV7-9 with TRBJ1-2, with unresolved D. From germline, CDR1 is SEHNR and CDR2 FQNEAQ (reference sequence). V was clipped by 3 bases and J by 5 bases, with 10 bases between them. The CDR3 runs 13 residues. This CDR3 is CASSFPAEYGYTF. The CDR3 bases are TGTGCCAGCAGCTTCCCGGCGGAGTATGGCTACACCTTC.

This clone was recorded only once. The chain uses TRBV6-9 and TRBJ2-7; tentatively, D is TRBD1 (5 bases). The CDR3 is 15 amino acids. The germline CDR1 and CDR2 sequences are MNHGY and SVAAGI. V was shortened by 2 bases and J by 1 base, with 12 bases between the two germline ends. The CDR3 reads CASSYKGQKSYEQYF. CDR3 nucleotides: TGTGCCAGCAGTTATAAGGGGCAGAAATCCTACGAGCAGTACTTC.